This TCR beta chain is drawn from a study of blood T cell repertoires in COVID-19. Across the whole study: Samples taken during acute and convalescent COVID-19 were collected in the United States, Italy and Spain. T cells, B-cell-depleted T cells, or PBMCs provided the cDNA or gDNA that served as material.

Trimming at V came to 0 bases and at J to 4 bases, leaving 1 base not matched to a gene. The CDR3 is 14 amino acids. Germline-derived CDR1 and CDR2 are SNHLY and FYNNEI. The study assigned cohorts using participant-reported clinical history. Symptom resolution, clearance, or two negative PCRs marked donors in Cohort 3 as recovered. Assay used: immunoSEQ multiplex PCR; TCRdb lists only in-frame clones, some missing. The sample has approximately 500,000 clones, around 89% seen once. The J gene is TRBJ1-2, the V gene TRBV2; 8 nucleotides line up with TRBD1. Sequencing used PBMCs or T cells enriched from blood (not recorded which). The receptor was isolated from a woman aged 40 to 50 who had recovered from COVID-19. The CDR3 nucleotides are TGTGCCAGCAGTGAAGCGGACAGGGTCTATGGCTACACCTTC. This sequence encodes CASSEADRVYGYTF.